This T cell receptor (beta chain) was found in a study of T cell responses to AZD1222 COVID-19 vaccine. The germline V gene has CDR1 SGHRS and CDR2 YFSETQ. This CDR3 spans 16 amino acids. V shed 0 bases, J shed 5 bases, and the junction held 5 bases outside the gene matches. Here immunoSEQ multiplex PCR was the method, and the copy in TCRdb shows in-frame clones only, minus some. This sample has under 300,000 clones, with 85% to 95% found just once. The rearrangement uses TRBV5-1 and TRBJ2-3; 11 bases are a match to TRBD2. The specimen was peripheral blood, collected on day 0 of AZD1222 vaccination. The origin of this receptor is an adult in good health. The CDR3 protein is CASSLDSGRAVDTQYF. The CDR3 DNA reads as TGCGCCAGCAGCTTGGATAGCGGGAGGGCCGTAGATACGCAGTATTTT.